Below, 9 T cell receptor beta chains from the same sample are listed, as sequenced in a study of OX40 agonist ivuxolimab in advanced cancers. Sequencing was performed with immunoSEQ multiplex PCR; in TCRdb, only in-frame clones are kept and a portion is missing. Of around 29,000 clones in the sample, around 81% were seen once. The input for sequencing was CD4+ or CD8+ T cells sorted from blood, taken in a trial of the OX40 agonist ivuxolimab. Source of these receptors: an adult with an advanced solid tumor such as melanoma, head and neck, liver or kidney cancer.

This chain joins TRBV7-9 and TRBJ1-2; the D gene is possibly TRBD1 (5 bases). The CDR3 has 15 amino acids. Trimming took 2 bases from V and 7 from J, leaving 17 bases between them. Per germline, CDR1 SEHNR and CDR2 FQNEAQ (reference sequence). The CDR3 DNA is TGTGCCAGCAGCTTAAGTACGGCAGGGCGTATTGGCTACACCTTC. Its protein product is CASSLSTAGRIGYTF.

The genes are TRBV18 and TRBJ1-2; D ambiguous. Germline V lookup: CDR1 KGHSH, CDR2 LQKENI. This CDR3 contains 15 residues. V shed 3 bases and J shed 2 bases, with 13 bases lying between them. This CDR3 reads CASSPPYGANYGYTF. The CDR3 nucleotides are TGTGCCAGCTCACCTCCCTACGGAGCAAACTATGGCTACACCTTC.

The CDR3 protein is CASSLGGGYGYTF. CDR3 DNA: TGTGCCAGCAGCTTAGGGGGGGGCTATGGCTACACCTTC. This rearrangement joins TRBV11-2 to TRBJ1-2; tentative D call: TRBD1 (5 bases). The CDR3 loop spans 13 amino acids. Between the trimmed V and J ends, which lost 1 base and 4 bases, there was a span of 7 bases. Germline lookup yields CDR1 SGHAT and CDR2 FQNNGV.

This clone was seen only a few times. The CDR3 sequence is CASAAGERTEAFF. The CDR3 nucleotides are TGTGCCAGCGCTGCTGGTGAGAGGACTGAAGCTTTCTTT. The chain joins TRBV6-6 to TRBJ1-1; D gene unclear. The V end lost 8 bases, the J end lost 5 bases, and 15 bases lay between the germline ends. CDR3 length: 13 amino acids. The germline gives CDR1 MNHNY, CDR2 SVGAGI (reference sequence).

This sequence joins TRBV28 and TRBJ2-7, with TRBD1 as a possible D gene (6 bases). The CDR3 extends over 15 amino acids. CDR1 and CDR2 (germline): MDHEN, SYDVKM. V lost 2 bases and J lost 1, with 12 bases in between. Here the CDR3 DNA reads TGTGCCAGCAGTTTACCCCGGACAGAGTCCTACGAGCAGTACTTC. Translated, it gives CASSLPRTESYEQYF. The variable domain in full, completed from reference TRBV28 and TRBJ2-7, reads DVKVTQSSRYLVKRTGEKVFLECVQDMDHENMFWYRQDPGLGLRLIYFSYDVKMKEKGDIPEGYSVSREKKERFSLILESASTNQTSMYLCASSLPRTESYEQYFGPGTRLTVT.

Notes on this clone: Relative to the germline gene, one junction end is altered; a read error may explain this. The chain carries TRBV6-5 and TRBJ2-7, with 8 bases that match TRBD1. The length of the CDR3 is 11 residues. The germline gives CDR1 MNHEY, CDR2 SVGAGI. The CDR3 is CASSYGQGLHF. CDR3 DNA: TGTGCCAGCAGTTACGGACAGGGACTTCACTTC.

The table lists this clone with a few counts. The chain is built from TRBV4-1 and TRBJ2-2, with 10 nucleotides matching TRBD1. Trimming cost V 3 bases and J 4 bases; bases outside gene matches: 5. Per the germline V gene, CDR1 is MGHRA and CDR2 is YSYEKL. CDR3 size: 16 residues. The CDR3 spells CASSHGTGDPTGELFF. The CDR3, as DNA: TGCGCCAGCAGCCACGGGACAGGGGACCCCACCGGGGAGCTGTTTTTT.

This sequence joins TRBV6-5 and TRBJ2-7; 7 bases are a match to TRBD1. The CDR3 has 14 residues. CDR1 is MNHEY, CDR2 SVGAGI, per germline. V lost 6 bases and J lost 0; bases outside the gene matches: 5. CDR3 sequence reads: CASSPGTVSYEQYF. The CDR3 nucleotides are TGTGCCAGCAGCCCAGGGACAGTCTCCTACGAGCAGTACTTC.

The chain recombines TRBV29-1 with TRBJ2-3; possibly TRBD2 for D (5 bases). Trimming pared 0 bases from V and 6 bases from J, leaving 22 bases between. CDR3 length: 17 amino acids. CDR1 is SQVTM, CDR2 ANQGSEA, per germline. CDR3 sequence reads: CSVEELKTRKYLDTQYF. CDR3 sequence (DNA): TGCAGCGTTGAAGAGCTGAAAACTAGAAAATACCTGGATACGCAGTATTTT.